Following are 21 T cell receptor beta chains from one sample sequenced in a study of tumor-infiltrating lymphocytes in primary liver carcinoma. Constant-region priming of 500 to 550 ng total RNA yielded TCR beta cDNA. Sequencing libraries for TCR beta derived from three nested multiplex PCR rounds that used slightly modified ARM-PCR. The opening two PCR rounds, around 10 cycles each, paired TRBV1-TRBV30 forward primers with a C-beta reverse primer. TCRdb re-analysed the multiplex PCR reads in MiXCR, keeping a single row per CDR3 protein. The sample has approximately 320,000 distinct CDR3 sequences; 50% to 60% are singletons. Unsorted whole blood yielded the blood RNA, and germline DNA was also extracted. Source material: peripheral blood. The receptors derive from a woman in her twenties or thirties with primary liver carcinoma and hepatitis B virus infection.

Comment on this clonotype: A much larger clonotype is one base distant, so this may be a read error. This CDR3 reads CAGSVGPRYEQYF. CDR3 DNA: TGTGCCGGCAGCGTCGGACCACGCTACGAGCAGTACTTC. The V gene is TRBV6-1, the J gene TRBJ2-7; D uncertain. The germline CDR1 and CDR2 sequences are MNHNS and SASEGT. The length of the CDR3 is 13 residues.

The chain employs TRBV10-3 and TRBJ2-1, with D tentatively TRBD2 (6 bases). V was cut by 0 bases and J by 5 bases, with 20 bases left in between. Germline V CDR1 and CDR2: ENHRY, SYGVKD. This CDR3 region has 18 residues. For the CDR3, the DNA is TGTGCCATCAGTGAGTCGATATTAGGGACTGGCGGGAACAATGAGCAGTTCTTC. It encodes CAISESILGTGGNNEQFF.

The chain joins TRBV28 to TRBJ2-3; TRBD2 matches 7 bases. Unmatched junction bases numbered 9, after V lost 8 bases and J lost 4 bases. The CDR3 sequence is 14 residues long. CDR1 MDHEN and CDR2 SYDVKM come from the germline V gene. The CDR3 nucleotides are TGTGCCAGCTGTGCGGGAGTCTCCGCAGATACGCAGTATTTT. This sequence encodes CASCAGVSADTQYF.

This clonotype was detected only a few times. It may be a read error: a sequence one base away is much more abundant. This chain connects TRBV29-1 to TRBJ2-1, with D unclear. The CDR3 totals 12 residues. The germline CDR1 and CDR2 sequences are SQVTM and ANQGSEA. The chain's CDR3 is CSIEYPYNEQFF. The CDR3 bases are TGCAGCATTGAATATCCCTACAATGAGCAGTTCTTC.

This clonotype was counted a few times. A much larger clone is a single base away; this may be a read error. The chain uses TRBV4-2 and TRBJ2-1, with 13 nucleotides matching TRBD2. CDR3 length equals 19 residues. The V gene's germline CDR1 is LGHNA and CDR2 YNFKEQ. CDR3 region: CASSQRLAGGSSSYSEQFF. The CDR3 region has the DNA TGTGCCAGCAGCCAACGACTAGCGGGAGGCTCATCCTCCTACAGTGAGCAGTTCTTC.

The V and J genes are TRBV2 and TRBJ2-6; D is uncertain. Germline-derived CDR1 and CDR2 are SNHLY and FYNNEI. V was clipped by 6 bases and J by 0 bases, with 9 bases between them. This CDR3 contains 15 residues. This CDR3 reads CASSTGNSGANVLTF. Written as DNA, the CDR3 is TGTGCCAGCAGCACGGGCAACTCTGGGGCCAACGTCCTGACTTTC.

Remarks on this clonotype: A much larger clone lies a single base off, so this may be a read error. This chain uses TRBV6-2 or TRBV6-3 with TRBJ2-6, with 8 bases that match TRBD1. This CDR3 contains 17 residues. Germline CDR1 MNHEY, CDR2 SVGEGT. CDR3 in DNA: TGTGTCAGCAGTTGGGACAGGTATTTCTCTGGGGCCAACGTCCTGACTTTC. It yields the protein CVSSWDRYFSGANVLTF.

Ten or more counts support this clonotype. This chain links TRBV5-4 with TRBJ2-1, with TRBD2 identical over 13 bases. The CDR3 is 16 residues long. V lost 2 bases and J lost 5; bases outside the gene matches: 4. From germline, CDR1 is SGHNT and CDR2 YYREEE (reference sequence). The CDR3 protein is CASSLGGLAGDNEQFF. The CDR3 DNA follows: TGTGCCAGCAGCTTAGGAGGACTAGCGGGGGACAATGAGCAGTTCTTC.

This clonotype was counted many times. V gene TRBV4-3 combines with J gene TRBJ1-1, with D possibly being TRBD1 (5 bases). Germline CDR1 LGHNA, CDR2 YSLEER. CDR3 length: 13 residues. V lost 3 bases, J lost 11 bases, and 16 bases lay in between. In DNA form, the CDR3 reads TGCGCCAGCAGCCAGATAAGGGGAACGGCCGCTTTCTTT. Its protein product is CASSQIRGTAAFF.

To note about this clonotype: Just one base apart from a much larger clone, this may be a read error. The CDR3 does not close with the conserved phenylalanine or tryptophan, likely indicating a read error. V usage is TRBV6-5 and J usage is TRBJ1-1, with D possibly being TRBD1 (6 bases). Germline lookup yields CDR1 MNHEY and CDR2 SVGAGI. V lost 2 bases and J lost 5, with 12 bases in between. This CDR3 comprises 14 residues. The CDR3 protein is CASSYGGLGTEAFL. The CDR3 DNA follows: TGTGCCAGCAGTTACGGGGGCCTCGGGACTGAAGCTTTCCTT.

This clonotype was seen once. A clone one base away is much larger, so this may be a read error. This chain joins TRBV7-8 and TRBJ1-2, with D unresolved. CDR3 length equals 14 residues. Per germline, CDR1 SGHVS and CDR2 FQNEAQ. The CDR3 sequence: CASNLAPANYGYTF. The CDR3 region has the DNA TGTGCCAGCAACTTAGCACCAGCTAACTATGGCTACACCTTC.

Comment on this clonotype: Possible read error: a much larger clone is one base away. The CDR3 coding sequence is TGTGCCAACAGTCGGACTAGAGGGTACACAGATACGCAGTATTTT. As protein: CANSRTRGYTDTQYF. The chain is built from TRBV6-1 and TRBJ2-3; the match to TRBD2 covers 7 bases. Germline V gene lookup returns CDR1 MNHNS and CDR2 SASEGT. The CDR3 has 15 residues.

Regarding this clonotype: A much larger clone lies a single base off, so this may be a read error. This chain links TRBV4-2 with TRBJ2-1; tentatively, D is TRBD2 (6 bases). Germline V gene sequence: CDR1 LGHNA, CDR2 YNFKEQ. The CDR3 runs to 15 residues. Trimming left V 1 base short and J 6 bases short, with 13 bases between. CDR3 nucleotide sequence: TGTGCCAGCAGCCAAGCCGTTCTAGCGCTCAATGAGCAGTTCTTC. Its translation is CASSQAVLALNEQFF.

This clonotype was detected only a few times. The chain employs TRBV12-3 or TRBV12-4 and TRBJ2-3; 9 bases match TRBD2. The J segment lost 2 bases and the V segment lost 3 bases, leaving 6 bases of the junction unmatched. The CDR3 runs 16 residues. CDR3 sequence: CASSLGASGDTDTQYF. Written as DNA, the CDR3 is TGTGCCAGCAGTTTGGGGGCTAGCGGGGACACAGATACGCAGTATTTT.

The chain links TRBV6-1 to TRBJ1-2; the match to TRBD1 covers 8 bases. J was trimmed by 5 bases and V by 4 bases; bases with no gene match: 12. The germline CDR1 and CDR2 sequences are MNHNS and SASEGT. This CDR3 region has 16 residues. This CDR3 reads CASSVKTGAIVYGYTF. The CDR3, as DNA: TGTGCCAGCAGTGTAAAGACAGGGGCGATTGTTTATGGCTACACCTTC.

As to this clonotype: Germline is not matched at one junction end, which may reflect a read error. The V and J genes are TRBV11-2 and TRBJ1-4; D not resolved. The CDR3 consists of 15 residues. The germline CDR1 and CDR2 sequences are SGHAT and FQNNGV. CDR3: CVSSSNRRVNEKLFF. The CDR3 coding sequence is TGTGTCAGCAGCTCAAATAGGAGAGTTAATGAAAAACTGTTTTTT.

J is TRBJ1-1 and V is TRBV4-2; D not certain. V was pared by 4 bases and J by 3 bases, with 12 bases between. CDR3 length: 14 residues. The germline gives CDR1 LGHNA, CDR2 YNFKEQ. The CDR3, as DNA: TGTGCCAGCAGCCGGGCCACAAGGGACACTGAAGCTTTCTTT. Its protein product is CASSRATRDTEAFF.

J is TRBJ2-3 and V is TRBV6-6; 7 nucleotides match TRBD2. There are 15 residues in the CDR3. Germline CDR1 reads MNHNY; CDR2 reads SVGAGI (reference sequence). Trimming took 7 bases from V and 2 from J; bases not matched to a gene: 9. CDR3 region: CASTASGVNTDTQYF. The CDR3 bases are TGTGCCAGCACGGCTAGCGGTGTGAACACAGATACGCAGTATTTT.

The chain links TRBV10-3 to TRBJ2-5, with 8 bases fitting TRBD2. Trimming removed 6 bases from V and 5 bases from J; junction bases left unmatched: 2. Per germline, CDR1 ENHRY and CDR2 SYGVKD. The CDR3 contains 12 residues. CDR3 protein: CAISPSGETQYF. The CDR3 coding sequence is TGTGCCATCAGCCCTAGCGGGGAGACCCAGTACTTC.

For this clonotype: Relative to the germline gene, one junction end is altered; a read error may explain this. The chain is built from TRBV28 and TRBJ2-5, with TRBD2 matching over 9 bases. CDR3 length equals 14 residues. The germline gives CDR1 MDHEN, CDR2 SYDVKM. This CDR3 is CVSSLAGVREAQYF. CDR3 DNA: TGTGTCAGCAGTTTAGCGGGAGTGCGGGAGGCCCAGTACTTC.

The V gene is TRBV6-2 or TRBV6-3, the J gene TRBJ2-3; maybe TRBD2 (6 bases). CDR1 and CDR2 from the germline V gene are MNHEY and SVGEGT. CDR3 length: 13 amino acids. With 7 bases removed from V and 4 bases from J, the gap between germline ends came to 12 bases. This CDR3 is CASTGGGADTQYF. CDR3 sequence (DNA): TGTGCCAGCACCGGAGGAGGGGCAGATACGCAGTATTTT.